This is a list of T cell receptor beta chains from one sample in a study of blood T cell repertoires in COVID-19. Generated by immunoSEQ multiplex PCR, the TCRdb table keeps only in-frame clones and is missing some. The sample lists 200,000 to 250,000 clones; 81% were seen once. Specimen: peripheral blood. These receptors were collected from a woman of 80 years or more with COVID-19, enrolled during active disease. Both conserved end residues are part of each CDR3. A D gene is named only where the DNA matches it firmly.

v_call,d_call,j_call,cdr3_aa
TRBV5-4,NA,TRBJ1-1,CASSLQVYSNTEAFF
TRBV5-4,NA,TRBJ1-3,CASSSGSSGNTIYF
TRBV4-1,TRBD1,TRBJ2-7,CASSQPGTGNNEQYF
TRBV18,NA,TRBJ1-2,CASSPPSRSGYGYTF
TRBV2,NA,TRBJ1-4,CASKVGGGNEKLFF
TRBV7-6,NA,TRBJ2-5,CASSSVPLASQTQYF
TRBV6-6,NA,TRBJ2-7,CASTQLWGGEQYF
TRBV19,TRBD1,TRBJ1-2,CASSTPGQGADGYTF
TRBV19,TRBD1,TRBJ1-4,CASSAPGQSFF
TRBV10-1,NA,TRBJ2-1,CASSGQQYNEQFF
TRBV5-1,TRBD1,TRBJ2-5,CASSLVSGQGALQVETQYF
TRBV9,NA,TRBJ1-4,CASRPPRCEKLFF
TRBV6-1,TRBD1,TRBJ2-7,CASSERQGNEQYF
TRBV27,NA,TRBJ2-2,CASTITIGAGELFF
TRBV4-3,TRBD2,TRBJ2-5,CASSARGGEETQYF
TRBV7-9,TRBD1,TRBJ1-5,CASSVSGTGLGSNQPQHF
TRBV7-2,TRBD2,TRBJ2-5,CASSPARLAGVETQYF
TRBV10-1,NA,TRBJ2-7,CASKIQGNRERGTSYEQYF
TRBV5-1,TRBD1,TRBJ1-2,CASSPQDRAGGYTF
TRBV29-1,NA,TRBJ2-3,CSAPLGARPTDTQYF
TRBV28,TRBD1,TRBJ1-1,CASSTPHRGTEAFF
TRBV30,NA,TRBJ2-5,CAWRRGGRKKETQYF
TRBV18,TRBD1,TRBJ1-1,CASSRDRANTEAFF
TRBV3-1/TRBV3-2,NA,TRBJ2-5,CASSQGYRSGETQYF
TRBV7-2,TRBD1,TRBJ1-1,CASSFEGAVAFF
TRBV6-5,TRBD1,TRBJ1-6,CASRTAGQGNSPLHF
TRBV11-2,TRBD2,TRBJ2-7,CASSLGGLAGLYEQYF
TRBV7-3,NA,TRBJ2-7,CASSFQGGGPYEQYF
TRBV10-2,TRBD1,TRBJ1-2,CASSDPGTAYGYTF
TRBV27,TRBD2,TRBJ2-1,CASSAGLAAYNEQFF
TRBV19,TRBD1,TRBJ1-2,CASSSPGGKVGGYTF
TRBV7-8,NA,TRBJ2-7,CASSFSAAKAYEQYF
TRBV28,TRBD2,TRBJ2-1,CASSPYVAGAFEQFF
TRBV2,TRBD1,TRBJ2-2,CASSNQGADTGELFF
TRBV12-3/TRBV12-4,NA,TRBJ2-2,CASSSNPGELFF
TRBV15,NA,TRBJ2-6,CATSRDPPGVHSGANVLTF
TRBV2,TRBD1,TRBJ2-1,CASSAQGADEQFF
TRBV3-1/TRBV3-2,NA,TRBJ1-3,CASSQGAGRLSGNTIYF
TRBV6-1,NA,TRBJ1-2,CASSEGGSGANGYTF
TRBV9,NA,TRBJ1-1,CASMKGGVGNTEAFF
TRBV19,TRBD1,TRBJ1-1,CASSFTGTGGYAFF
TRBV6-6,NA,TRBJ2-1,CASSYLSLNNEQFF